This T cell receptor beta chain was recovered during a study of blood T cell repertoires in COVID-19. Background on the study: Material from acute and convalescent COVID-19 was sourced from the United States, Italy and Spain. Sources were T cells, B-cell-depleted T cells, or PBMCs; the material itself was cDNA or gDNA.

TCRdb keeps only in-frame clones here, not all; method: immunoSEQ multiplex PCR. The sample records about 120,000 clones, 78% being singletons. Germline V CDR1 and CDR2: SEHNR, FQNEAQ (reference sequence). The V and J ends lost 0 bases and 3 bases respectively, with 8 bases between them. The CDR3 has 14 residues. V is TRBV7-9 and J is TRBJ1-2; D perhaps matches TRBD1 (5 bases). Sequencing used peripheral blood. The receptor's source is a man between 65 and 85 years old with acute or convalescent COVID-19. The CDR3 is CASSLAGVDYGYTF. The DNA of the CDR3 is TGTGCCAGCAGCTTAGCAGGGGTGGACTATGGCTACACCTTC. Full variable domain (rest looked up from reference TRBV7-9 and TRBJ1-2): DTGVSQNPRHKITKRGQNVTFRCDPISEHNRLYWYRQTLGQGPEFLTYFQNEAQLEKSRLLSDRFSAERPKGSFSTLEIQRTEQGDSAMYLCASSLAGVDYGYTFGSGTRLTVV.